This section outlines one TCR beta chain sequence together with its context. Antigen specificity is unknown. These data originate in a study of a mutant IDH1 vaccine in newly diagnosed glioma. The overall study: With temozolomide cycles, or 4-6 weeks after radiotherapy alone, vaccination was started. The sex distribution of treated patients was around 60% male and about 38% female, with a mean age of roughly 40 years. Earlier care involved radiotherapy, temozolomide, or both, and the majority received both.

Study-level findings and limits: A vaccine-induced immune response developed in 93.3% of the patients.

The repertoire was sequenced with immunoSEQ multiplex PCR; TCRdb's copy has only in-frame clones and lacks some. The table lists about 110,000 clones, under 90% of them singletons. Time point specified: week 11, during vaccination. Doses of 300 ug of mutant IDH1 20-mer peptide were given with topical imiquimod. This CDR3 contains 13 residues. Between the trimmed V and J ends, which lost 5 bases and 2 bases, there was a span of 10 bases. Germline V gene lookup returns CDR1 SGHDN and CDR2 FVKESK. The origin of this receptor is a woman aged 45 to 65 with glioma. The chain combines TRBV14 with TRBJ2-7; weak D call: TRBD1 (6 bases). Sequenced here: PBMCs, sampled from a glioma patient whose treatment included an IDH1 peptide vaccine. In DNA form, the CDR3 reads TGTGCCAGCAGCGGCAGGGGTACCTACGAGCAGTACTTC. This translates into CASSGRGTYEQYF.